The 19 T cell receptor beta chains below were found in one sample sequenced in a study of blood T cell repertoires in COVID-19. Data came from immunoSEQ multiplex PCR; TCRdb stores just in-frame clones and leaves some out. The table has 100,000 or so clones, approximately 88% seen once. Material: peripheral blood. These receptors were collected from a human donor in a cohort sampled during active COVID-19.

The genes are TRBV6-6 and TRBJ2-5; D unresolved. V was trimmed by 2 bases and J by 7 bases, leaving 14 bases between them. This CDR3 comprises 14 residues. Germline CDR1 reads MNHNY; CDR2 reads SVGAGI (reference sequence). The CDR3 protein is CASSYPSPSGTQYF. The CDR3, as DNA: TGTGCCAGCAGTTACCCAAGTCCGTCCGGGACCCAGTACTTC.

This clone turned up a few times. The rearrangement joins TRBV7-2 to TRBJ1-2; maybe TRBD1 (6 bases). Germline lookup yields CDR1 SGHTA and CDR2 FQGNSA. The V gene lost 5 bases and the J gene lost 4 bases, with 17 bases spanning the gap. The CDR3 has 15 residues. CDR3 sequence (DNA): TGTGCCAGCAGCCAAAGTACAGGGACGGGCTATGGCTACACCTTC. Protein sequence: CASSQSTGTGYGYTF.

The V call is TRBV19, the J call TRBJ1-2; 7 nucleotides line up with TRBD1. The germline V gene has CDR1 LNHDA and CDR2 SQIVND (reference sequence). The CDR3 is made up of 15 amino acids. The ends lost 6 bases at V and 5 bases at J; junction bases unmatched: 12. The CDR3 DNA follows: TGTGCCAGTAGGAACTTACCGGGACAGTCTTATGGCTACACCTTC. As protein: CASRNLPGQSYGYTF. The complete variable domain, with remaining parts taken from reference TRBV19 and TRBJ1-2, reads DGGITQSPKYLFRKEGQNVTLSCEQNLNHDAMYWYRQDPGQGLRLIYYSQIVNDFQKGDIAEGYSVSREKKESFPLTVTSAQKNPTAFYLCASRNLPGQSYGYTFGSGTRLTVV.

J is TRBJ2-1 and V is TRBV29-1, with a tentative D call TRBD1 (5 bases). V dropped 6 bases and J dropped 9 bases, with 12 bases sitting between them. The CDR3 has 11 residues. CDR1 and CDR2 from the germline V gene are SQVTM and ANQGSEA. The CDR3 sequence: CSVPGIGEQFF. CDR3 bases: TGCAGCGTCCCAGGGATTGGTGAGCAGTTCTTC.

The genes are TRBV4-3 and TRBJ1-6; the match to TRBD1 covers 7 bases. This CDR3 is built from 16 residues. Germline V lookup: CDR1 LGHNA, CDR2 YSLEER. V dropped 0 bases and J dropped 4; count of bases not matched to a gene: 3. CDR3: CASSQEGQLYNSPLHF. The CDR3, as DNA: TGCGCCAGCAGCCAAGAGGGACAGCTGTATAATTCACCCCTCCACTTT.

This chain connects TRBV2 to TRBJ1-4; 8 nucleotides agree with TRBD1. With 6 bases clipped from V and 7 bases from J, the junction kept 10 bases outside the gene matches. Germline-derived CDR1 and CDR2 are SNHLY and FYNNEI. CDR3 size: 15 residues. The CDR3 here is CASRPTGAGGEKLFF. The DNA for the CDR3 is TGTGCCAGCAGGCCGACAGGGGCCGGAGGTGAAAAACTGTTTTTT.

V is TRBV5-4 and J is TRBJ2-5; TRBD1 matches 7 bases. The V gene end was trimmed by 5 bases and the J gene end by 5 bases; junction bases not matched to a gene: 9. Germline V gene lookup returns CDR1 SGHNT and CDR2 YYREEE (reference sequence). The length of the CDR3 is 14 residues. This CDR3 is CASSSNRGWETQYF. The CDR3 DNA reads as TGTGCCAGCAGTTCCAACAGGGGTTGGGAGACCCAGTACTTC.

The chain couples TRBV7-9 to TRBJ1-2; no firm D call. The ends were cut back, 5 bases at V and 7 bases at J, with 8 bases in the middle. CDR3 length: 11 amino acids. Germline CDR1 reads SEHNR; CDR2 reads FQNEAQ (reference sequence). CDR3 loop: CASSMPGGYTF. The CDR3 coding sequence is TGTGCCAGCAGCATGCCCGGTGGCTACACCTTC.

V usage is TRBV7-2 and J usage is TRBJ1-2; D not certain. Per the germline V gene, CDR1 is SGHTA and CDR2 is FQGNSA. The CDR3 is 15 amino acids. Deletions cut 5 bases from V and 4 bases from J, with 17 bases between. CDR3 nucleotide sequence: TGTGCCAGCAGCGACGCCGTCGGGGTGACCTATGGCTACACCTTC. Translating gives CASSDAVGVTYGYTF.

The sample holds a few counts of this clone. The chain couples TRBV3-1 (or the pseudogene TRBV3-2) to TRBJ1-3; D unresolved. There are 15 residues in the CDR3. The V end was cut by 2 bases, the J end by 0 bases, with 8 bases between. Germline V gene lookup returns CDR1 LGHDT and CDR2 YNNKEL (reference sequence). The CDR3 coding sequence is TGTGCCAGCAGCCAAATTTACAGCTCTGGAAACACCATATATTTT. Translating it yields CASSQIYSSGNTIYF.

This clone was recorded once. The chain combines TRBV10-3 with TRBJ1-1, with D possibly TRBD1 on 6 matching bases. The CDR3 is made up of 15 amino acids. The V gene's germline CDR1 is ENHRY and CDR2 SYGVKD. V lost 6 bases, J lost 0 bases, and 14 bases lay in between. The CDR3 sequence is CAISQQGLMNTEAFF. CDR3 DNA: TGTGCCATCAGCCAACAGGGCCTCATGAACACTGAAGCTTTCTTT.

The rearrangement joins TRBV5-8 to TRBJ2-1; D is possibly TRBD1 (6 bases). Deletions cut 4 bases from V and 1 base from J, with 9 bases between. The CDR3 is made up of 14 amino acids. Germline loops: CDR1 SGHTS, CDR2 YDEGEE. The CDR3, as DNA: TGTGCCAGCAGCATCGGACAGTCCTACAATGAGCAGTTCTTC. Protein sequence: CASSIGQSYNEQFF.

V usage is TRBV6-4 and J usage is TRBJ2-3; D not resolved. Deletions cut 6 bases from V and 2 bases from J, with 9 bases between. This CDR3 has 13 residues. Germline CDR1 reads MRHNA; CDR2 reads SNTAGT. The CDR3 region is CASSKHYTDTQYF. CDR3 in DNA: TGTGCCAGCAGCAAACATTACACAGATACGCAGTATTTT.

This sequence joins TRBV9 and TRBJ2-1; D possibly corresponds to TRBD2 (6 bases). This CDR3 comprises 13 residues. V lost 2 bases to trimming and J lost 6 bases, with 9 bases between them. CDR1 and CDR2 from the germline V gene are SGDLS and YYNGEE. The CDR3 coding sequence is TGTGCCAGCAGCGTTGCGGGGTCCAATGAGCAGTTCTTC. Encoded protein: CASSVAGSNEQFF.

The rearrangement uses TRBV4-3 and TRBJ2-5; 7 bases fit TRBD1. With 3 bases clipped from V and 4 bases from J, the junction kept 8 bases outside the gene matches. CDR3 length: 15 residues. The germline V gene encodes CDR1 LGHNA and CDR2 YSLEER. The CDR3 spells CASSHPAGGIETQYF. In DNA, the CDR3 is TGCGCCAGCAGCCACCCGGCAGGGGGTATAGAGACCCAGTACTTC.

The chain links TRBV13 to TRBJ2-1; TRBD1 is a possible D gene (5 bases). The CDR3 is made up of 12 amino acids. The ends were cut back, 6 bases at V and 5 bases at J, with 8 bases in the middle. From germline, CDR1 is PRHDT and CDR2 FYEKMQ (reference sequence). CDR3 amino acids: CASSGANNEQFF. DNA of the CDR3: TGTGCCAGCAGTGGGGCCAACAATGAGCAGTTCTTC.

The rearrangement links TRBV3-1 (or the pseudogene TRBV3-2) to TRBJ1-1; D is uncertain. The CDR3 length is 14 residues. Deletions cut 6 bases from V and 1 base from J, with 12 bases between. The germline V gene encodes CDR1 LGHDT and CDR2 YNNKEL (reference sequence). Here the CDR3 reads CASRVGNPNTEAFF. DNA of the CDR3: TGTGCCAGCAGAGTCGGTAATCCGAACACTGAAGCTTTCTTT.

The chain carries TRBV7-2 and TRBJ2-2; 7 bases fit TRBD1. The J segment lost 6 bases and the V segment lost 5 bases, leaving 6 bases of the junction unmatched. Germline CDR1 SGHTA, CDR2 FQGNSA. This CDR3 spans 14 amino acids. CDR3 in amino acids: CASSPTGLAGELFF. CDR3 DNA sequence: TGTGCCAGCAGCCCGACAGGGTTAGCCGGGGAGCTGTTTTTT.

For this clone: Since the CDR3 does not end with the conserved phenylalanine or tryptophan, this likely comes from a read error. The DNA is left out, because the CDR3 cannot be placed on it with certainty; the CDR3 is given as TCRdb lists it. V and J are TRBV5-6 and TRBJ2-4; TRBD1, the table's D call, was not compared with the DNA. Germline V gene data show CDR1 as SGHDT and CDR2 as YYEEEE. The CDR3 comprises 11 residues, both ends counted. CDR3 loop: CASSGRRDTAS.